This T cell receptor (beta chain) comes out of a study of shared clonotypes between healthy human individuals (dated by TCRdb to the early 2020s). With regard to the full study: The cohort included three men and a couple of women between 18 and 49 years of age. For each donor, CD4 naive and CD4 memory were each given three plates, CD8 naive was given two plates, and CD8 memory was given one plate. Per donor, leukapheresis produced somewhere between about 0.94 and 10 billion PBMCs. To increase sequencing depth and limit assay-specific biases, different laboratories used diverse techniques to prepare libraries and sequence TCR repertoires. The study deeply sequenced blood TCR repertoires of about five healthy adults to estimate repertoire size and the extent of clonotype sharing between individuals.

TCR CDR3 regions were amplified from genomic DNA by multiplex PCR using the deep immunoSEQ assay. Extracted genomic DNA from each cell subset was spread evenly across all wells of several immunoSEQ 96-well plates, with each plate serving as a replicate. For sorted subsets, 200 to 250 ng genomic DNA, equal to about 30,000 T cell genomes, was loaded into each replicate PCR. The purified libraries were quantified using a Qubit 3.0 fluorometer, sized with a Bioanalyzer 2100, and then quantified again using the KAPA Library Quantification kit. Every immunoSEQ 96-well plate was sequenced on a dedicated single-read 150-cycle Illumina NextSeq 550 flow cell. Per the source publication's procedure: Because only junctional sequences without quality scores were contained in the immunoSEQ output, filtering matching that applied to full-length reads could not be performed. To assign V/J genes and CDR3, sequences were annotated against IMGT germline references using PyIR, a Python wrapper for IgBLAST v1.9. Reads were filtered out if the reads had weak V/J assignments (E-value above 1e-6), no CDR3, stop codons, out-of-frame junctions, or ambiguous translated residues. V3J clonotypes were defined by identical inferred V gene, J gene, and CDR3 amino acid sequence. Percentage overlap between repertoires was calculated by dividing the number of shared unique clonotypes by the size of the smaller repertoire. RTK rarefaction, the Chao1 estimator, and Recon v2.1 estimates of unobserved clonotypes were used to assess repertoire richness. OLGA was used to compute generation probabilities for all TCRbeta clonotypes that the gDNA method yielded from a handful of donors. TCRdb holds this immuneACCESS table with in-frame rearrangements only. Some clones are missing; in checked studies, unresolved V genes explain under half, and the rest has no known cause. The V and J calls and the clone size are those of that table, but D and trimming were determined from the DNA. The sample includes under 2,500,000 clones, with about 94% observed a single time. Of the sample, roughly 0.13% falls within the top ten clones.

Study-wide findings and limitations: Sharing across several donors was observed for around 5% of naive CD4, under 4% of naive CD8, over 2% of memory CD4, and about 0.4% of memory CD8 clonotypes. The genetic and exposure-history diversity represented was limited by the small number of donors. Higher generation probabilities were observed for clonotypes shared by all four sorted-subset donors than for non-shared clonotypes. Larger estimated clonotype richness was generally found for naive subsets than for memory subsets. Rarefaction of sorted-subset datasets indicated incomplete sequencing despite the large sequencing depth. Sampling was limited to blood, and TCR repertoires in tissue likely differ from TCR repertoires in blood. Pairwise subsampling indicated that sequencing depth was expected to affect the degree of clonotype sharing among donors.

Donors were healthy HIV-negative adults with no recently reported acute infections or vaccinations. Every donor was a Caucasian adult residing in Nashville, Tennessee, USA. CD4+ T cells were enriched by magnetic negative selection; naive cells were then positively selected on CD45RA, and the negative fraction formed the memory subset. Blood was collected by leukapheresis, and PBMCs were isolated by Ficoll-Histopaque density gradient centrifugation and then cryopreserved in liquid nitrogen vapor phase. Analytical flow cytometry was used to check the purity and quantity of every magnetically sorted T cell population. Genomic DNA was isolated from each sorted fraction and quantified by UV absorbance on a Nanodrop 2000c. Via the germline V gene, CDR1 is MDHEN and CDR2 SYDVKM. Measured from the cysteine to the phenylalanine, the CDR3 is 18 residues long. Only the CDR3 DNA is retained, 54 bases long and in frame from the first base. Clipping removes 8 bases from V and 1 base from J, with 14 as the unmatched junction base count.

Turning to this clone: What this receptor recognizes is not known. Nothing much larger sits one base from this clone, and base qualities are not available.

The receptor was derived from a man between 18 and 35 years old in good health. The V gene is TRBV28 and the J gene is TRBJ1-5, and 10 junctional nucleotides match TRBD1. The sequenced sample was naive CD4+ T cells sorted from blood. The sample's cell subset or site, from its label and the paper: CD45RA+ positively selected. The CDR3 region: CASGTGVPSSFSNQPQHF. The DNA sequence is TGTGCCAGCGGGACAGGGGTCCCATCAAGCTTCAGCAATCAGCCCCAGCATTTT.